These 8 T cell receptor beta chains came from one sample sequenced in a study of cytomegalovirus exposure and HLA in healthy donors. 60 Vbeta and 13 Jbeta primers were used in PCR. The assay was immunoSEQ multiplex PCR, and TCRdb's table has in-frame clones only and misses some. In the table there are tens of thousands of clones, 80% of which are singletons. Sequencing was carried out using PBMCs. Source of these receptors: a woman between 45 and 65 years old in good health and CMV-seropositive.

J is TRBJ2-1 and V is TRBV7-8, with D unclear. Trimming pared 1 base from V and 4 bases from J, leaving 8 bases between. The CDR3 loop spans 14 amino acids. Per the germline V gene, CDR1 is SGHVS and CDR2 is FQNEAQ. CDR3 region: CASSLESVYNEQFF. CDR3 in DNA: TGTGCCAGCAGCTTAGAGTCGGTTTACAATGAGCAGTTCTTC.

The chain recombines TRBV5-8 with TRBJ1-1; maybe TRBD1 (5 bases). The V end was cut by 4 bases, the J end by 0 bases, with 10 bases between. Germline V gene lookup returns CDR1 SGHTS and CDR2 YDEGEE. CDR3 length: 14 residues. The CDR3 loop is CASSTGRMNTEAFF. The CDR3 DNA follows: TGTGCCAGCAGCACAGGACGGATGAACACTGAAGCTTTCTTT.

This clone is labeled medium-sized. J is TRBJ2-1 and V is TRBV28; 9 bases are a match to TRBD2. The V gene's germline CDR1 is MDHEN and CDR2 SYDVKM. The CDR3 has 16 residues. V shed 6 bases, J shed 7 bases, and the junction held 13 bases outside the gene matches. The CDR3 loop reads CASSEGAGGKLNEQFF. The DNA for the CDR3 is TGTGCCAGCAGCGAGGGCGCGGGGGGGAAGTTAAATGAGCAGTTCTTC.

This sequence joins TRBV19 and TRBJ1-2, with D hard to call. Germline lookup yields CDR1 LNHDA and CDR2 SQIVND (reference sequence). The CDR3 contains 15 residues. The ends were cut back, 0 bases at V and 4 bases at J, with 12 bases in the middle. CDR3 bases: TGTGCCAGTAGTATAGATCTCGGGAATCTCTATGGCTACACCTTC. As protein: CASSIDLGNLYGYTF.

The chain couples TRBV9 to TRBJ1-1, with 10 bases matching TRBD1. The CDR3 sequence is 15 residues long. V lost 0 bases to trimming and J lost 5 bases; unmatched junction nucleotides: 4. Per germline, CDR1 SGDLS and CDR2 YYNGEE. CDR3 in amino acids: CASSVEGTGVTEAFF. Written as DNA, the CDR3 is TGTGCCAGCAGCGTAGAAGGGACAGGGGTGACTGAAGCTTTCTTT. Combining the CDR3 with reference TRBV9 and TRBJ1-1 gives the whole variable domain DSGVTQTPKHLITATGQRVTLRCSPRSGDLSVYWYQQSLDQGLQFLIQYYNGEERAKGNILERFSAQQFPDLHSELNLSSLELGDSALYFCASSVEGTGVTEAFFGQGTRLTVV.

The genes are TRBV18 and TRBJ2-7, with 8 nucleotides matching TRBD1. This CDR3 has 14 amino acids. Germline V lookup: CDR1 KGHSH, CDR2 LQKENI. Trimming cost V 6 bases and J 1 base; bases outside gene matches: 5. The CDR3: CASSAGQVSYEQYF. Here the CDR3 DNA reads TGTGCCAGCTCCGCGGGACAGGTTTCCTACGAGCAGTACTTC.

This clone was seen a few times. This chain joins TRBV2 and TRBJ2-1, with 8 bases identical to TRBD1. The junction had 1 base not matched to a gene; V was cut back by 5 bases and J by 7 bases. Germline V gene data show CDR1 as SNHLY and CDR2 as FYNNEI. CDR3 length: 12 residues. This CDR3 is CASSRDRNEQFF. CDR3 in DNA: TGTGCCAGCAGTCGGGACAGGAATGAGCAGTTCTTC.

The V gene is TRBV5-1, the J gene TRBJ1-1, with 8 positions matching TRBD1. CDR1 is SGHRS and CDR2 is YFSETQ in the germline V gene. With 4 bases clipped from V and 11 bases from J, the junction kept 13 bases outside the gene matches. CDR3 size: 14 residues. CDR3 nucleotide sequence: TGCGCCAGCAGCCCGGCGGGCAGGGGGCCGACGGCTTTCTTT. It is translated as CASSPAGRGPTAFF.